This T cell receptor beta chain comes out of a study of cytomegalovirus exposure and HLA in healthy donors. In germline, CDR1 is SQVTM, CDR2 ANQGSEA. V dropped 5 bases and J dropped 1 base, with 5 bases sitting between them. This CDR3 region has 11 residues. The PCR made use of 60 Vbeta and 13 Jbeta primers. Clones were read by immunoSEQ multiplex PCR, and TCRdb kept only the in-frame ones, dropping some. In the table there are about 150,000 clones, 60% to 85% of which are singletons. This clonotype originated in a woman aged 40 to 50 in good health and CMV-seronegative. The chain recombines TRBV29-1 with TRBJ1-2; unclear D gene. Sample: PBMCs. In nucleotides, the CDR3 is TGCAGCGTTTGGCATAACTATGGCTACACCTTC. Encoded protein: CSVWHNYGYTF. The full variable domain, rest sourced from reference TRBV29-1 and TRBJ1-2, is SAVISQKPSRDICQRGTSLTIQCQVDSQVTMMFWYRQQPGQSLTLIATANQGSEATYESGFVIDKFPISRPNLTFSTLTVSNMSPEDSSIYLCSVWHNYGYTFGSGTRLTVV.